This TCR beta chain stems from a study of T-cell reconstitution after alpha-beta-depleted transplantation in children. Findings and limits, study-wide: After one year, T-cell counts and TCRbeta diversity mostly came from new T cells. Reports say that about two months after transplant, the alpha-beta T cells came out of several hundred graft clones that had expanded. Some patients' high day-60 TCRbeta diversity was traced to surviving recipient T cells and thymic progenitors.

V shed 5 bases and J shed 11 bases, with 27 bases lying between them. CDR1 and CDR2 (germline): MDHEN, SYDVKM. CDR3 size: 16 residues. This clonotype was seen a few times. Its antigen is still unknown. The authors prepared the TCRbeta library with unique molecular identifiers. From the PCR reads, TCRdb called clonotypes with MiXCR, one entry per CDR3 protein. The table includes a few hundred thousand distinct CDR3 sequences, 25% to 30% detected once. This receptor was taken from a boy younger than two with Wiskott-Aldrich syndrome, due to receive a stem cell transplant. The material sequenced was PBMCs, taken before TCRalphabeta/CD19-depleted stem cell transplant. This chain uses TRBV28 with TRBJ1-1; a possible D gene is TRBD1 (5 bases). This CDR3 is CASSLQGPMVGHGAFF. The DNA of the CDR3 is TGTGCCAGCAGTCTCCAGGGACCCATGGTGGGGCATGGGGCTTTCTTT.